A single T cell receptor beta chain is shown here with its context. Its antigen remains unknown. At one of its ends the junction is not consistent with the germline gene, which may arise from a read error. The data stem from a study of identical twins. Whole-study findings and limits: There was more out-of-frame TCR alpha sharing in monozygotic twins than models estimated. Conclusions came from cross-sectional statistical analysis, not from following the same donors.

A universal primer binding site was introduced by template switching. The final cDNA contained unique molecular identifiers. One entry per CDR3 protein, called by TCRdb with MiXCR from the 5' RACE reads. This sample has about 500,000 distinct CDR3 sequences, with around an eighth found just once. A further study also used this sample, focusing on yellow fever vaccine responses in identical twins.

The material sequenced was CD4+ T cells sorted from blood. The TCR comes from a young woman in good health.

The CDR3 nucleotides read TGCGCCAGCAGCCAAGTTCCTCCGACTAGCGGGGGAACAGGTACGCAGTATTTT. Its protein product is CASSQVPPTSGGTGTQYF. The chain combines TRBV4-3 with TRBJ2-3; 12 positions match TRBD2. The CDR3 runs 18 residues. Looked up from germline, CDR1 is LGHNA and CDR2 is YSLEER.